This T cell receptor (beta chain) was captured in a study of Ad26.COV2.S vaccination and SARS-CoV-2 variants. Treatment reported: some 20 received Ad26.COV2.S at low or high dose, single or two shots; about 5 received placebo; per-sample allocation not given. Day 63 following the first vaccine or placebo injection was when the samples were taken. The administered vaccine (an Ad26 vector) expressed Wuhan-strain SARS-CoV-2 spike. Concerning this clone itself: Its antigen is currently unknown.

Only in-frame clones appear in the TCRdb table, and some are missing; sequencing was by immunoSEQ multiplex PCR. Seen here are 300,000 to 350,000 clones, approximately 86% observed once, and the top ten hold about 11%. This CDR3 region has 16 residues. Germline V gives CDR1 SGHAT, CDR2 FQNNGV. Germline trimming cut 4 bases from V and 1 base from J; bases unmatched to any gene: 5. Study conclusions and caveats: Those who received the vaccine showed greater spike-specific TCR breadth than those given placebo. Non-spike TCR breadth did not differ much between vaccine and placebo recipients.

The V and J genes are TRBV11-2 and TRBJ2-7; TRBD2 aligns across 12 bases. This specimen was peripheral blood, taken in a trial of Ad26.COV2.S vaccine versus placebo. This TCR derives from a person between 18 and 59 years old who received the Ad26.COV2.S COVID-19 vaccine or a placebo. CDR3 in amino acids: CASSSLGTSGSYEQYF. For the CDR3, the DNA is TGTGCCAGCAGCTCGCTTGGGACTAGCGGGTCCTACGAGCAGTACTTC.